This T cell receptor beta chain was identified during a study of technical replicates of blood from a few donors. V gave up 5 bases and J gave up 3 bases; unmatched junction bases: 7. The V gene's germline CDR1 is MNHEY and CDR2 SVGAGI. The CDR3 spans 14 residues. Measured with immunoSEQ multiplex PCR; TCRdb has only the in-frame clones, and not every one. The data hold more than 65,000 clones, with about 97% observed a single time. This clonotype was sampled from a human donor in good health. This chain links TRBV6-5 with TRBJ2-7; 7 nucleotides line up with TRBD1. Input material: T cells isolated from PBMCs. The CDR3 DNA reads TGTGCCAGCAGTCGAGGGACAGAAGACTACGAGCAGTACTTC. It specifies CASSRGTEDYEQYF.